This TCR beta chain was sequenced during a study of T cell changes during pregnancy in multiple sclerosis. The data were produced by immunoSEQ multiplex PCR, yet TCRdb's version contains in-frame clones alone and is incomplete. The sample lists over 45,000 clones, approximately 87% seen once, with around 1.6% in the top ten. Germline CDR1 MNHNS, CDR2 SASEGT. This CDR3 comprises 13 residues. After removal of 6 bases from V and 4 bases from J, the junction contained 3 bases not matched to a gene. The input for sequencing was peripheral blood, taken in the first trimester of pregnancy. The clonotype originates from a female donor in good health, enrolled as a control in a pregnancy study. The chain uses TRBV6-1 and TRBJ2-7; 10 bases are shared with TRBD1. This chain's CDR3 is CASSRDRGYEQYF. The DNA for the CDR3 is TGTGCCAGCAGCCGGGACAGGGGATACGAGCAGTACTTC.